What follows are 13 T cell receptor beta chains derived from one specimen sequenced in a study of T cells in Graves' hyperthyroidism and ophthalmopathy. The TCR beta CDR3 regions underwent amplification using RNA transcripts as the source. HTBI primers were employed in a first-round RT-PCR of the TCR CDR3. MiXCR, run by TCRdb on the multiplex PCR reads, gives a single entry per CDR3 protein. This sample has more than 300,000 distinct CDR3 sequences, with roughly 14% found just once. The sequenced sample was blood. Receptors originate from a woman aged 25 to 45 with Graves' hyperthyroidism.

This clonotype was found a few times. The chain recombines TRBV6-4 with TRBJ1-1; D perhaps matches TRBD1 (6 bases). This CDR3 is built from 14 residues. The V gene lost 3 bases and the J gene lost 6 bases, with 14 bases spanning the gap. The germline V gene encodes CDR1 MRHNA and CDR2 SNTAGT. CDR3 protein: CASSDGGGQAEAFF. The CDR3 DNA reads as TGTGCCAGCAGTGATGGGGGGGGACAAGCTGAAGCTTTCTTT.

There are many counts of this clonotype. The chain is built from TRBV7-6 and TRBJ2-3, with a possible D match to TRBD2 (7 bases). Trimming took 0 bases from V and 2 from J, leaving 12 bases between them. The germline V gene has CDR1 SGHVS and CDR2 FNYEAQ. The CDR3 length is 16 residues. CDR3 loop: CASSLARGGDTDTQYF. The CDR3 region has the DNA TGTGCCAGCAGCTTAGCGCGAGGGGGGGACACAGATACGCAGTATTTT.

The table lists this clonotype with many counts. The chain combines TRBV28 with TRBJ2-3; D ambiguous. Germline V gene sequence: CDR1 MDHEN, CDR2 SYDVKM. The CDR3 is 14 amino acids. Trimming cost V 1 base and J 4 bases, with 9 bases left between them. CDR3 sequence (DNA): TGTGCCAGCAGTTTATATAAGGGCCCAGATACGCAGTATTTT. It yields the protein CASSLYKGPDTQYF.

V gene TRBV9 combines with J gene TRBJ2-7; 7 nucleotides line up with TRBD2. Germline assignment: CDR1 SGDLS and CDR2 YYNGEE. V was pared by 2 bases and J by 2 bases, with 4 bases of the junction left unmatched. CDR3 length: 14 amino acids. The CDR3 DNA follows: TGTGCCAGCAGCGTTCTAGCGGCAACCTACGAGCAGTACTTC. Protein product: CASSVLAATYEQYF.

The chain is built from TRBV6-1 and TRBJ2-1; 12 positions match TRBD2. Per germline, CDR1 MNHNS and CDR2 SASEGT. CDR3 size: 13 residues. V shed 5 bases, J shed 11 bases, and the junction held 4 bases outside the gene matches. In DNA form, the CDR3 reads TGTGCCAGCAGTTCCACTAGCGGGAGGAAGCAGTTCTTC. Translated, it gives CASSSTSGRKQFF.

This clonotype has more than one count but fewer than ten. J is TRBJ2-1 and V is TRBV24-1; 10 nucleotides line up with TRBD1. Germline assignment: CDR1 KGHDR and CDR2 SFDVKD. CDR3 size: 16 residues. Germline trimming cut 4 bases from V and 7 bases from J; bases unmatched to any gene: 9. The CDR3, as DNA: TGTGCCACCAGTGACCTGCCGGGACAGGGGCGGAATGAGCAGTTCTTC. Its protein is CATSDLPGQGRNEQFF.

In its sample, this clonotype was seen many times. This chain links TRBV28 with TRBJ2-5; possible D gene TRBD2, 5 bases. The length of the CDR3 is 15 residues. V gave up 2 bases and J gave up 7 bases, with 17 bases separating them. Germline lookup yields CDR1 MDHEN and CDR2 SYDVKM. The CDR3 nucleotides are TGTGCCAGCAGTTTAATGGGCAGACTTGCGGGGACCCAGTACTTC. Encoded protein: CASSLMGRLAGTQYF. The whole variable domain, remainder taken from reference TRBV28 and TRBJ2-5, is DVKVTQSSRYLVKRTGEKVFLECVQDMDHENMFWYRQDPGLGLRLIYFSYDVKMKEKGDIPEGYSVSREKKERFSLILESASTNQTSMYLCASSLMGRLAGTQYFGPGTRLLVL.

This clonotype appeared a few times. The chain carries TRBV11-1 and TRBJ1-1; TRBD1 aligns across 9 bases. CDR1 is SGHAT, CDR2 FQDESV, per germline (reference sequence). The CDR3 sequence is 15 residues long. V shed 4 bases and J 2 bases; nucleotides not matched to a gene: 5. The CDR3 here is CASSWADRGNTEAFF. CDR3 coding DNA: TGTGCCAGCAGCTGGGCGGACAGGGGAAACACTGAAGCTTTCTTT.

This clonotype was seen many times. The chain combines TRBV12-3 or TRBV12-4 with TRBJ1-3; D uncertain. V was trimmed by 6 bases and J by 4 bases, leaving 10 bases between them. This CDR3 is built from 13 residues. The CDR3 protein is CASRPPGGNTIYF. CDR3 sequence (DNA): TGTGCCAGCAGACCCCCCGGGGGAAACACCATATATTTT.

This clonotype has ten or more counts. The chain's CDR3 is CSADRGPNTEAFF. The CDR3 bases are TGCAGTGCCGACAGGGGTCCGAACACTGAAGCTTTCTTT. V usage is TRBV20-1 and J usage is TRBJ1-1, with 8 bases that match TRBD1. The CDR3 runs 13 residues. Unmatched junction bases numbered 4, after V lost 6 bases and J lost 1 base. Germline CDR1 and CDR2: DFQATT and SNEGSKA (reference sequence).

This clonotype came up many times. The rearrangement links TRBV5-1 to TRBJ2-1, with D hard to call. The CDR3 is 13 amino acids. V was pared by 0 bases and J by 8 bases, with 9 bases between. The germline V gene encodes CDR1 SGHRS and CDR2 YFSETQ. Here the CDR3 reads CASSLAGWDEQFF. CDR3 in DNA: TGCGCCAGCAGCTTGGCCGGGTGGGATGAGCAGTTCTTC.

The chain couples TRBV4-2 to TRBJ1-5; tentative D call: TRBD1 (6 bases). Trimming took 6 bases from V and 3 from J, leaving 27 bases between them. The CDR3 is 19 amino acids. Germline V lookup: CDR1 LGHNA, CDR2 YNFKEQ. The CDR3 region is CASSLSPRGPEGVNQPQHF. The CDR3, as DNA: TGTGCCAGCAGTTTATCCCCAAGGGGACCGGAGGGGGTCAATCAGCCCCAGCATTTT.

The V and J genes are TRBV12-3 or TRBV12-4 and TRBJ2-3, with D perhaps assigned TRBD1 or TRBD2 (5 bases each). The V and J ends lost 8 bases and 1 base respectively, with 13 bases between them. This CDR3 region has 14 residues. CDR3 coding DNA: TGTGCCAGCCTCCCCCGGGGCGGCACAGATACGCAGTATTTT. Its protein product is CASLPRGGTDTQYF.